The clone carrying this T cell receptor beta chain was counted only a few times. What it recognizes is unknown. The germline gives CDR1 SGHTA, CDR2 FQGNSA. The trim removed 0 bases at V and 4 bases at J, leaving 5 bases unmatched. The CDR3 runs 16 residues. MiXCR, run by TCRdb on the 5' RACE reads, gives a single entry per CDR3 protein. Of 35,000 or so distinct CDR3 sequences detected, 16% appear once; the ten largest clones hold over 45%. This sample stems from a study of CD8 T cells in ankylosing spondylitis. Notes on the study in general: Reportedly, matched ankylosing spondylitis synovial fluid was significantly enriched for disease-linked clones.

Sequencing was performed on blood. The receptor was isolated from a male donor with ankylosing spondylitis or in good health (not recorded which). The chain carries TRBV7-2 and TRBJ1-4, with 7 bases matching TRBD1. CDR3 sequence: CASSLAGGRDNEKLFF. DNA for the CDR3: TGTGCCAGCAGCTTAGCAGGGGGCCGTGATAATGAAAAACTGTTTTTT.